This note documents a single TCR beta chain sequence. The antigen is unknown. This specimen comes from a study of cytomegalovirus exposure and HLA in healthy donors. Study results and caveats: The study labeled 164 TCR beta chains cytomegalovirus-associated. Analysis performed later found more than 15,000 TCR beta sequences associated with HLA alleles at 0.05 false discovery rate. Clonal expansion, a later analysis showed, was greater in HLA-associated TCR beta chains than in equally common others. A later analysis revealed that TCR association rates differed between HLA loci, peaking at DRB1 and bottoming out at HLA-C.

The CDR3 totals 17 residues. Germline V gene lookup returns CDR1 SGHVS and CDR2 FNYEAQ. V gave up 2 bases and J gave up 1 base, with 15 bases separating them. PCR was performed using 60 Vbeta and 13 Jbeta primers. Clones were read by immunoSEQ multiplex PCR, and TCRdb kept only the in-frame ones, dropping some. The sample gives around 150,000 clones, nearly 80% of which show up once; 1.7% is in the top ten. This sequence joins TRBV7-6 and TRBJ1-3; TRBD1 is a possible D gene (6 bases). Specimen: PBMCs. The origin of this receptor is a young woman in good health and CMV-seronegative. CDR3 in amino acids: CASSLLAGETSGNTIYF. Here the CDR3 DNA reads TGTGCCAGCAGCTTATTGGCAGGGGAGACATCTGGAAACACCATATATTTT.